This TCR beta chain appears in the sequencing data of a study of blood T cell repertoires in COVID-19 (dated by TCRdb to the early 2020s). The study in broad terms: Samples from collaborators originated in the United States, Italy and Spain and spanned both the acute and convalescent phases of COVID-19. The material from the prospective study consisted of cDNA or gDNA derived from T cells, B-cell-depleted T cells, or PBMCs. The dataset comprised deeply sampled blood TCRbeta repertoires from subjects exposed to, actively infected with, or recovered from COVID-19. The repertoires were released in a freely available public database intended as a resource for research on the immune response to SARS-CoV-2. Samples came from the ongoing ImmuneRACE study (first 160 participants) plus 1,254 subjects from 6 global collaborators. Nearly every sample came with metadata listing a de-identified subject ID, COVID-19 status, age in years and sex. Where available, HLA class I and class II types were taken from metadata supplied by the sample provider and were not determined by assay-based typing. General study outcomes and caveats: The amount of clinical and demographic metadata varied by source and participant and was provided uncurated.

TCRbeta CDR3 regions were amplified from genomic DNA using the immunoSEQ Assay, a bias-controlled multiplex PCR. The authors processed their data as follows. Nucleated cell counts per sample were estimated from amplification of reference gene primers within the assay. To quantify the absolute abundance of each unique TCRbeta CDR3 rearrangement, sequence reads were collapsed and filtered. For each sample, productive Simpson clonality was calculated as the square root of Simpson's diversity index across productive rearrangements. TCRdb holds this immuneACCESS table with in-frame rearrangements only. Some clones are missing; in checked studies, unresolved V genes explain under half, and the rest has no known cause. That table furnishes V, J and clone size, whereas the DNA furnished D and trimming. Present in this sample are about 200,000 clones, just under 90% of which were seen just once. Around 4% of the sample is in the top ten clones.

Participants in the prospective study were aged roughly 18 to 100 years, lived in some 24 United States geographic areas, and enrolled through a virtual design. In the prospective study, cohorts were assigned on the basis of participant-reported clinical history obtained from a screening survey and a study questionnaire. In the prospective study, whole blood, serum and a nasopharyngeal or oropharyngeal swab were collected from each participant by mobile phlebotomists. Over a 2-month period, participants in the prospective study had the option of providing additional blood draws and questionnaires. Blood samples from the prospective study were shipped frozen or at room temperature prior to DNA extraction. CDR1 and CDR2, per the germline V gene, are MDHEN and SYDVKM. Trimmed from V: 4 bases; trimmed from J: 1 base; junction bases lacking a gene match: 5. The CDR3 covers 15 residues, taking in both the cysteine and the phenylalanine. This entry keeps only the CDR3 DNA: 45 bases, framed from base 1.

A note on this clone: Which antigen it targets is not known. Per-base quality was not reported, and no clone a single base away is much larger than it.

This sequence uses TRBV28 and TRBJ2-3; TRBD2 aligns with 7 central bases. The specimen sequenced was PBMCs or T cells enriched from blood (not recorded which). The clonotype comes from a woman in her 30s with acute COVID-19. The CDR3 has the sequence CASSSRRGGTDTQYF. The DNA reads TGTGCCAGCAGTTCTCGCCGGGGGGGCACAGATACGCAGTATTTT.